Each of the 2 T cell receptor beta chains below was sequenced from the same sample in a study of blood T cell repertoires in COVID-19. Sequenced by immunoSEQ multiplex PCR; TCRdb stores in-frame clones only, minus some. The sample shows around 140,000 clones, around 89% of them seen only once. The specimen was peripheral blood. The origin of the receptors is a man aged 60 to 75 with active or convalescent COVID-19.

V usage is TRBV15 and J usage is TRBJ2-1; maybe TRBD2 (7 bases). This CDR3 spans 17 amino acids. The germline V gene encodes CDR1 LNHNV and CDR2 YYDKDF (reference sequence). V lost 3 bases to trimming and J lost 5 bases, with 20 bases between them. The CDR3 sequence: CATSSKRGGTGDNEQFF. For the CDR3, the DNA is TGTGCCACCAGCAGTAAGAGGGGGGGCACGGGGGACAATGAGCAGTTCTTC.

This rearrangement joins TRBV27 to TRBJ2-7; TRBD2 matches at 8 bases. With 3 bases clipped from V and 4 bases from J, the junction kept 11 bases outside the gene matches. Germline values: CDR1 MNHEY, CDR2 SMNVEV (reference sequence). The CDR3 sequence is 16 residues long. This CDR3 reads CASSFSGGTLQYEQYF. CDR3 in DNA: TGTGCCAGCAGTTTTTCGGGAGGGACTCTTCAATACGAGCAGTACTTC.